Below are 14 T cell receptor beta chains sequenced from a single sample in a study of blood T cell repertoires in COVID-19. Profiling relied on immunoSEQ multiplex PCR, and the TCRdb table lists in-frame clones only, not all of them. The data contain under 100,000 clones, around 87% of them singletons. Sequenced sample: peripheral blood. These receptors all come from a man between 40 and 49 years old with acute or convalescent COVID-19.

The chain is built from TRBV12-3 or TRBV12-4 and TRBJ2-2; unclear D gene. There are 13 residues in the CDR3. The V end lost 7 bases, the J end lost 4 bases, and 10 bases lay between the germline ends. CDR3 loop: CASTQHPTGELFF. CDR3 coding DNA: TGTGCCAGCACCCAACACCCCACCGGGGAGCTGTTTTTT.

The chain recombines TRBV5-1 with TRBJ2-3, with 10 bases aligning to TRBD1. Germline assignment: CDR1 SGHRS and CDR2 YFSETQ. J gave up 4 bases and V 2 bases, and 10 bases lay outside the gene matches. The CDR3 is 17 residues long. The CDR3, as DNA: TGCGCCAGCAGCTTAGACAGGGGGCTGAGGAAGTCAGATACGCAGTATTTT. This gives the protein CASSLDRGLRKSDTQYF.

V usage is TRBV12-3 or TRBV12-4 and J usage is TRBJ1-2; D may be TRBD1 (6 bases). V gave up 6 bases and J gave up 5 bases, with 13 bases separating them. The CDR3 loop spans 13 amino acids. This CDR3 is CASSPKDSYGYTF. CDR3 in DNA: TGTGCCAGCAGCCCCAAGGACAGTTATGGCTACACCTTC.

The chain combines TRBV5-1 with TRBJ2-5, with D perhaps matching TRBD2 (5 bases). The CDR3 is made up of 13 amino acids. V gave up 4 bases and J gave up 5 bases, with 12 bases separating them. Germline CDR1 SGHRS, CDR2 YFSETQ. CDR3 nucleotide sequence: TGCGCCAGCAGCCCTCGGGTAGCGGAGACCCAGTACTTC. It is translated as CASSPRVAETQYF.

This sequence joins TRBV7-2 and TRBJ2-5, with 13 bases aligning to TRBD2. The CDR3 has 17 residues. After removal of 4 bases from V and 5 bases from J, the junction contained 10 bases not matched to a gene. Germline V gives CDR1 SGHTA, CDR2 FQGNSA. The CDR3 protein is CASSSRRGTSGTETQYF. CDR3 nucleotide sequence: TGTGCCAGCAGCTCAAGGCGGGGGACTAGCGGGACGGAGACCCAGTACTTC.

This sequence joins TRBV27 and TRBJ2-3, with 7 bases fitting TRBD1. This CDR3 region has 13 residues. Losses at the gene ends were 5 bases for V and 5 bases for J; bases not matched to a gene: 4. CDR1 and CDR2 from the germline V gene are MNHEY and SMNVEV (reference sequence). CDR3 amino acids: CASSRTGVDTQYF. The CDR3 nucleotides read TGTGCCAGCAGTCGTACAGGGGTAGATACGCAGTATTTT.

The rearrangement links TRBV4-2 to TRBJ2-7, with D perhaps matching TRBD1 (6 bases). The CDR3 covers 15 residues. V dropped 2 bases and J dropped 6 bases, with 17 bases sitting between them. Germline loops: CDR1 LGHNA, CDR2 YNFKEQ. The CDR3 reads CASSQPSQGLGEQYF. CDR3 DNA sequence: TGTGCCAGCAGCCAACCTAGTCAGGGGCTGGGCGAGCAGTACTTC.

The chain recombines TRBV4-1 with TRBJ2-3; D unclear. The CDR3 covers 13 residues. The germline V gene encodes CDR1 MGHRA and CDR2 YSYEKL. Trimming pared 3 bases from V and 4 bases from J, leaving 8 bases between. CDR3 protein: CASSHAGSDTQYF. For the CDR3, the DNA is TGCGCCAGCAGCCATGCAGGATCAGATACGCAGTATTTT.

Written as DNA, the CDR3 is TGTGCCAGCAGTTTGGGAGCAGAGACCCAGTACTTC. This gives the protein CASSLGAETQYF. J is TRBJ2-5 and V is TRBV12-3 or TRBV12-4, with D maybe TRBD2 (5 bases). V was cut by 3 bases and J by 4 bases, with 6 bases left in between. This CDR3 contains 12 residues.

This clone showed up just once. The V call is TRBV6-6, the J call TRBJ1-6; TRBD1 agrees at 10 bases. The CDR3 is made up of 14 amino acids. With 5 bases clipped from V and 10 bases from J, the junction kept 5 bases outside the gene matches. Per germline, CDR1 MNHNY and CDR2 SVGAGI (reference sequence). The CDR3 region is CASSDRGRESPLHF. In DNA, the CDR3 is TGTGCCAGCAGTGACAGGGGGCGCGAATCACCCCTCCACTTT.

The chain links TRBV7-2 to TRBJ1-3; D is ambiguous. Per germline, CDR1 SGHTA and CDR2 FQGNSA. V was trimmed by 5 bases and J by 0 bases, leaving 8 bases between them. The CDR3 is made up of 14 amino acids. CDR3 DNA: TGTGCCAGCAGCGCCCAGAACTCTGGAAACACCATATATTTT. This encodes CASSAQNSGNTIYF.

The V call is TRBV11-2, the J call TRBJ1-1, with TRBD1 matching over 10 bases. The germline CDR1 and CDR2 sequences are SGHAT and FQNNGV. J was trimmed by 4 bases and V by 6 bases; bases with no gene match: 5. The CDR3 runs 14 residues. The CDR3 DNA is TGTGCCAGCAGTTGGGACAGGGGCCCCACTGAAGCTTTCTTT. This sequence encodes CASSWDRGPTEAFF.

The chain employs TRBV6-5 and TRBJ1-2; the match to TRBD1 covers 7 bases. The length of the CDR3 is 14 residues. V gave up 4 bases and J gave up 2 bases; unmatched junction bases: 4. Germline CDR1 and CDR2: MNHEY and SVGAGI. The CDR3 DNA reads as TGTGCCAGCAGTTTGGGGACAGACAACTATGGCTACACCTTC. Its protein product is CASSLGTDNYGYTF.

This chain connects TRBV13 to TRBJ2-6; 7 nucleotides line up with TRBD2. J was trimmed by 3 bases and V by 4 bases; bases with no gene match: 18. This CDR3 has 20 residues. Germline-derived CDR1 and CDR2 are PRHDT and FYEKMQ (reference sequence). The DNA for the CDR3 is TGTGCCAGCAGCTCGGGTTCTTTGGAGGGAGGGGCAGGTGGGGCCAACGTCCTGACTTTC. It codes for CASSSGSLEGGAGGANVLTF.